The T cell receptor beta chain described here comes from a study of T cell responses to AZD1222 COVID-19 vaccine. Repertoires were generated with immunoSEQ multiplex PCR, while TCRdb's copy carries only in-frame clones and drops some. The sample has about 150,000 clones, roughly 89% seen once. Sequencing used peripheral blood, obtained on day 0 of AZD1222 vaccination. This TCR was recovered from an adult in good health.

The CDR3 region is CASSRIPRGSEAFF. The CDR3 region has the DNA TGTGCCAGCAGTCGCATCCCCAGGGGCTCTGAAGCTTTCTTT. V is TRBV28 and J is TRBJ1-1; TRBD1 might be the D (6 bases). Germline CDR1 reads MDHEN; CDR2 reads SYDVKM. The CDR3 has 14 residues. V was trimmed by 5 bases and J by 6 bases, leaving 16 bases between them.